This paragraph reports one TCR beta chain. Its matching antigen is unknown. Using immunoSEQ multiplex PCR, the repertoire was profiled, and TCRdb retains in-frame clones only, with some absent. The table lists about 130,000 clones, about 87% of them singletons. The sample comes from a study of T cell responses to AZD1222 COVID-19 vaccine. Study-wide results and limits: Seropositive at baseline were only a handful of AZD1222 recipients. Of spike-specific TCRs, nearly half reportedly target regions left unmutated in variants.

The CDR3 loop spans 13 amino acids. V dropped 5 bases and J dropped 7 bases, with 14 bases sitting between them. Germline assignment: CDR1 MNHEY and CDR2 SMNVEV (reference sequence). Specimen: peripheral blood, collected on day 0 of AZD1222 vaccination. The clonotype originates from an adult in good health. This chain links TRBV27 with TRBJ1-1; TRBD1 might be the D (6 bases). The DNA of the CDR3 is TGTGCCAGCAGTACTGGGGGGCAGATTGAAGCTTTCTTT. Translation: CASSTGGQIEAFF.